This record covers a single T cell receptor beta chain. Its antigen remains unidentified. Germline loops: CDR1 MRHNA, CDR2 SNTAGT. V trimming: 4 bases; J trimming: 9 bases; junction bases outside the gene matches: 14. CDR3 length equals 15 residues. Clones were sequenced by immunoSEQ multiplex PCR, and TCRdb holds only the in-frame ones, with some missing. The sample contains roughly 570,000 clones, roughly 98% of which appear only once. Naive CD8 cells lacked CD45RO and underwent positive selection for CCR7, leaving out terminally differentiated effector memory CD45RA+ cells. Donation came from healthy HIV-negative adults that had no recent acute infections or vaccinations. The data stem from a study of shared clonotypes between healthy human individuals. As for the study in general: Serving as donors were two women and a few men, whose ages spanned 18 to 49. Three CD4 naive, three CD4 memory, two CD8 naive and one CD8 memory plate were used per donor. The study, taken as a whole, reports: The sole specimen, blood, was sampled, and tissue repertoires likely differ.

Sequenced: naive CD8+ T cells sorted from blood. This chain joins TRBV6-4 and TRBJ1-2; 7 bases fit TRBD1. The source is a man aged 25 to 45 in good health. The CDR3 DNA reads TGTGCCAGCAGTGGCAACCTGACAGGGCTTTTTCGCTACACCTTC. Protein sequence: CASSGNLTGLFRYTF.